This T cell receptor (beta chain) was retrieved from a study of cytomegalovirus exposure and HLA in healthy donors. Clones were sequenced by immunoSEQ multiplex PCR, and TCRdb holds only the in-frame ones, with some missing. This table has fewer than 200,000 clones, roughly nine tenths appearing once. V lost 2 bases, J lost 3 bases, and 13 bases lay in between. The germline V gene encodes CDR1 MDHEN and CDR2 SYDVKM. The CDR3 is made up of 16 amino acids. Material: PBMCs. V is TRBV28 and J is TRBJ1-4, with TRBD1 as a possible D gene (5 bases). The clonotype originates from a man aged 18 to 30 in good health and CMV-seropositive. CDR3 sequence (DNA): TGTGCCAGCAGTTTACGGGGCGGGGGGGCTAATGAAAAACTGTTTTTT. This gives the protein CASSLRGGGANEKLFF.